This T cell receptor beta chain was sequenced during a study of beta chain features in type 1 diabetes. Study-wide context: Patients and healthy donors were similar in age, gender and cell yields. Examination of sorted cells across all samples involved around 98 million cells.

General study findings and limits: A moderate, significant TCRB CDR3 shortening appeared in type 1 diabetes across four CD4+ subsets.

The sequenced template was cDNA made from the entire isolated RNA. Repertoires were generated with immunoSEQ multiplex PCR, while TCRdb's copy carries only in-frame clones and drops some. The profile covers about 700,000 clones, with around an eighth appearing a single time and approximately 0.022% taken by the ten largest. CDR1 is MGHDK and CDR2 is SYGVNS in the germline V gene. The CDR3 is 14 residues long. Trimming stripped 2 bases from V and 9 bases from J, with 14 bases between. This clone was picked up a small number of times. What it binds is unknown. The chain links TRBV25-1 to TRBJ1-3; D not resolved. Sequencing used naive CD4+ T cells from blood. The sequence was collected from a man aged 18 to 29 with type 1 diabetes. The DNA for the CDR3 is TGTGCCAGCAGTGAAGGGCTGACCGGCAGCACCATATATTTT. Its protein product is CASSEGLTGSTIYF.